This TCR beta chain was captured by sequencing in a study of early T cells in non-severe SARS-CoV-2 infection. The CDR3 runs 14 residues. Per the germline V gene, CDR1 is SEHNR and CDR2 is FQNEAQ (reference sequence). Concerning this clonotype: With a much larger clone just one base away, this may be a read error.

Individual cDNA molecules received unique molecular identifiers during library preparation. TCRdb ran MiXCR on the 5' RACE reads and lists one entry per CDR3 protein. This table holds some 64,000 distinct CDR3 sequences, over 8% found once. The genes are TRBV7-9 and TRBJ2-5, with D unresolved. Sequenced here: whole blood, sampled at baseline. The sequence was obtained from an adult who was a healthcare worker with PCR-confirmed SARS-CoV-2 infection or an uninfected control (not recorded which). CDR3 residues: CASSLEVTTETRYF. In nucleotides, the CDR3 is TGTGCCAGCAGCTTAGAGGTCACTACGGAGACCCGGTACTTC.